This note documents a single T cell receptor beta chain sequence. This CDR3 is 14 amino acids long. Germline lookup yields CDR1 SGHTA and CDR2 FQGNSA. Trimming removed 5 bases from V and 0 bases from J, with 11 bases in between. This record comes from a study of control samples from healthy donors and cancer patients. The assay was immunoSEQ multiplex PCR, and TCRdb's table has in-frame clones only and misses some. The sample comprises 150,000 or so clones, almost 90% of which are singletons, and approximately 1.6% rests with the top ten. This TCR was sampled from a young man in good health. Sequenced: blood. This chain joins TRBV7-2 and TRBJ2-7; D tentatively fits TRBD1 or TRBD2 (5 bases each). The CDR3 DNA reads TGTGCCAGCAGCAGCCGGGACGGCTCCTACGAGCAGTACTTC. Residues: CASSSRDGSYEQYF.